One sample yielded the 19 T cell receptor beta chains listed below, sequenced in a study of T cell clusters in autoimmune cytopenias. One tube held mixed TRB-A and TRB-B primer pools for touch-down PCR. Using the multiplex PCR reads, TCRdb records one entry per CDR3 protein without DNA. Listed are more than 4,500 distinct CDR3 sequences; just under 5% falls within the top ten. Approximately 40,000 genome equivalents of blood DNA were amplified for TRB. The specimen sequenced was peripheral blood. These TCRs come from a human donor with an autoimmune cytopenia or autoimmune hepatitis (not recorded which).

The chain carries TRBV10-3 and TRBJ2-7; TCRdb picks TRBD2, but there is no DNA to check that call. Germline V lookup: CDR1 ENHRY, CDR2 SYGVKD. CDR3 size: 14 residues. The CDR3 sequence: CAISEAGGSYEQYF.

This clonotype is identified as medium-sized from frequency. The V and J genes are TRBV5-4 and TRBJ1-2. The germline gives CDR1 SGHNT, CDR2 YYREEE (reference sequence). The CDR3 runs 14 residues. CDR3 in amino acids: CASSPRTLSYGYTF.

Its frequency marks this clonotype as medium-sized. The CDR3: CASSPGTSVEYTQYF. The chain uses TRBV19 and TRBJ2-3; TCRdb's D call of TRBD2 is untestable without DNA. This CDR3 spans 15 amino acids. Germline CDR1 LNHDA, CDR2 SQIVND (reference sequence).

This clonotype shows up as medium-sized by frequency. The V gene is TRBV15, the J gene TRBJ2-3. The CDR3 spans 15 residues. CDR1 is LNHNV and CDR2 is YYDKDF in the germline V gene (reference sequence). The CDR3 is CATSRDGARTDTQYF.

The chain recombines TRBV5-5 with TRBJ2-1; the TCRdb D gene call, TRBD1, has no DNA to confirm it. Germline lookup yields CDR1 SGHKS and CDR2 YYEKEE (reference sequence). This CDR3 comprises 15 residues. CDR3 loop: CASRADPGDYNEQFF.

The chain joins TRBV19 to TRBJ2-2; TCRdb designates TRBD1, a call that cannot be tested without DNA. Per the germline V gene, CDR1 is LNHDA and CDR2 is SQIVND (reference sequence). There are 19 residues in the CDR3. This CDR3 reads CASSIRGLGGQGFTGELFF.

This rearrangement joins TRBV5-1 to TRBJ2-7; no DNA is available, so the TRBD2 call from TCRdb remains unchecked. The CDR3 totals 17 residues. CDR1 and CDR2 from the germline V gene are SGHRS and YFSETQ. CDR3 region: CASSSSETSGSSYEQYF.

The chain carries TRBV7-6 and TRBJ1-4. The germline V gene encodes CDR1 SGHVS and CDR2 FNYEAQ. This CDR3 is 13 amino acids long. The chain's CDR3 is CASRGGTNEKLFF.

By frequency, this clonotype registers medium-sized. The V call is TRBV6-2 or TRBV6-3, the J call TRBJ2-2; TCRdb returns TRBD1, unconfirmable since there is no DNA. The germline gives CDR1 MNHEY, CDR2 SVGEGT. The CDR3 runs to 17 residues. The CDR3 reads CASSPHRQGPNTGELFF.

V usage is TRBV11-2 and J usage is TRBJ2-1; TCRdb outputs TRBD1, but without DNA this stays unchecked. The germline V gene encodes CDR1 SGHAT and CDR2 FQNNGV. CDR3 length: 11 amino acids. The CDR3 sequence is CASPGPNEQFF.

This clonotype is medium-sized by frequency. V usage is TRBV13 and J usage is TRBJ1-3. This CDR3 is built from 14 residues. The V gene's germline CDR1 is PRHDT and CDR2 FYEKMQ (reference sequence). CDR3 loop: CASSPSRQGNTIYF.

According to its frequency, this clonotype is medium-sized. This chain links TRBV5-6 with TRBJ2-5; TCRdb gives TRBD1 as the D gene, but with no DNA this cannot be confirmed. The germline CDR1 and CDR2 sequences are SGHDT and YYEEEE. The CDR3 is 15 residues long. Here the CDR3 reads CASSFYHRVSETQYF.

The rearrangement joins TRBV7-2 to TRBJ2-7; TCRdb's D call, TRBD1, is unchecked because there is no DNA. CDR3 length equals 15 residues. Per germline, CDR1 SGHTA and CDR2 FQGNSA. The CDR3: CASSLAGGPTYEQYF.

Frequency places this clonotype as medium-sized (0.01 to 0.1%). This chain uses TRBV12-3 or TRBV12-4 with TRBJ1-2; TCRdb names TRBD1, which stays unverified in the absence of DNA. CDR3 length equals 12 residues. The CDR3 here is CASKTGGFGYTF.

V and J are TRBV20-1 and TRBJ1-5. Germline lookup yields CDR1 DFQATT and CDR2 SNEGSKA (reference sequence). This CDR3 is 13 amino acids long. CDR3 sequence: CSARTGLSQPQHF.

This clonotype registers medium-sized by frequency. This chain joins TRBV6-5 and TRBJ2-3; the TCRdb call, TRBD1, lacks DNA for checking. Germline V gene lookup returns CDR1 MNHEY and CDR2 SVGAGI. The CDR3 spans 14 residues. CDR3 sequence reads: CASRRQISTDTQYF.

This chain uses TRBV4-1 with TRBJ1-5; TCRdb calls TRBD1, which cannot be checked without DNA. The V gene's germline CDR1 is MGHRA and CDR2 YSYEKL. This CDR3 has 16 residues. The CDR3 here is CASSQEVRGHNQPQHF.

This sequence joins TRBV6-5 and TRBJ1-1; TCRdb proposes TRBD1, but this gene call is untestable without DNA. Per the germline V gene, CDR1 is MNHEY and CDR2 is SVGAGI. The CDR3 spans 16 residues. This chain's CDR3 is CASSYDRGGLGTEAFF.

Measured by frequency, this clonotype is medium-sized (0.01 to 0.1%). The CDR3 here is CATSISFGTGAYEQYF. The V call is TRBV15, the J call TRBJ2-7; TCRdb's D gene call, TRBD1, goes unchecked for lack of DNA. The CDR3 extends over 16 amino acids. The germline gives CDR1 LNHNV, CDR2 YYDKDF (reference sequence).